This T cell receptor beta chain was sequenced for a study of beta chain features in type 1 diabetes. Study-level findings and limits: Resolution of whether HLA type affects TCRB rearrangement was not achieved here. Compared with healthy donors, patients appeared to share more similar naive, central memory and regulatory TCRB repertoires. When Type 1 diabetes patients were examined, their TCRB CDR3s proved moderately but significantly shorter in all four CD4+ subsets.

Germline V gives CDR1 SQVTM, CDR2 ANQGSEA. This CDR3 has 13 amino acids. TCRB transcripts that were expressed got sequenced, as all of the isolated RNA had been reverse transcribed. TCRdb keeps only in-frame clones here, not all; method: immunoSEQ multiplex PCR. The sample includes some 900,000 clones, roughly a sixth of them seen just once. Only a few counts were recorded for this clone. The antigen remains undetermined. The TCR sequence derives from a woman aged 18-29 years in good health. Material for sequencing was naive CD4+ T cells from blood. The chain combines TRBV29-1 with TRBJ2-5; tentatively, D is TRBD1 (5 bases). Matching the DNA end better, TRBJ2-7 makes the J call doubtful. CDR3 in amino acids: CSVGRVGHYEQYF. CDR3 DNA: TGCAGCGTTGGAAGGGTCGGACACTACGAGCAGTACTTC.